Listed below are T cell receptor beta chains from one sample, sequenced in a study of a mutant IDH1 vaccine in newly diagnosed glioma. What these receptors recognize is not known. Assay used: immunoSEQ multiplex PCR; TCRdb lists only in-frame clones, some missing. This table has around 30,000 clones, approximately 89% appearing once. The sequences come from PBMCs, collected from a glioma patient whose treatment included an IDH1 peptide vaccine. The receptor set was obtained from a man aged 40-49 years with glioma. The CDR3 runs from the conserved cysteine through the conserved F or W. The order of the fields is D gene, CDR3 length, V gene, J gene, clone size, CDR3 protein, CDR3 DNA. The D gene is left open where the match is weak. Clone size is not always given. Where it is, it says once, few, many or a class for expanded clones.

>-|14|TRBV7-8|TRBJ2-2|-
CASTNGLANGELFF
TGTGCCAGCACCAACGGGTTAGCCAACGGGGAGCTGTTTTTT
>TRBD1|13|TRBV5-1|TRBJ2-7|-
CASTQGASYEQYF
TGCGCCAGCACACAGGGGGCATCCTACGAGCAGTACTTC
>-|13|TRBV4-2|TRBJ2-7|-
CASSQVATGEQYF
TGTGCCAGCAGCCAAGTGGCGACGGGCGAGCAGTACTTC
>TRBD2|15|TRBV28|TRBJ2-3|-
CASSITGTITDTQYF
TGTGCCAGCAGTATCACCGGGACTATAACAGATACGCAGTATTTT
>-|13|TRBV11-3|TRBJ2-1|-
CASSRDGYNEQFF
TGTGCCAGCAGCCGTGACGGCTACAATGAGCAGTTCTTC
>TRBD2|15|TRBV9|TRBJ2-1|-
CASSPLAGGYNEQFF
TGTGCCAGCAGCCCACTAGCGGGGGGGTACAATGAGCAGTTCTTC
>-|17|TRBV5-6|TRBJ2-7|-
CASSPLPTGVRSYEQYF
TGTGCCAGCAGTCCCTTGCCGACGGGGGTGAGATCCTACGAGCAGTACTTC
>-|15|TRBV6-4|TRBJ2-7|-
CASSVETGSSYEQYF
TGTGCCAGCAGTGTTGAGACAGGTTCTTCCTACGAGCAGTACTTC
>TRBD1|18|TRBV5-1|TRBJ2-2|-
CASSRTGQGIKGAGELFF
TGCGCCAGCAGCCGGACAGGTCAGGGGATAAAAGGCGCCGGGGAGCTGTTTTTT
>-|11|TRBV7-8|TRBJ1-3|-
CASRLGNTIYF
TGTGCCAGCAGACTGGGAAACACCATATATTTT
>TRBD2|16|TRBV6-1|TRBJ2-3|-
CASSARLAGGPGTQYF
TGTGCCAGCAGTGCTCGACTAGCGGGGGGGCCAGGTACGCAGTATTTT
>-|15|TRBV14|TRBJ1-3|-
CASSQDAGPRNTIYF
TGTGCCAGCAGCCAAGATGCAGGTCCAAGAAACACCATATATTTT
>-|12|TRBV4-1|TRBJ1-2|few
CASSHMEGGYTF
TGCGCCAGCAGCCACATGGAGGGTGGCTACACCTTC
>-|15|TRBV28|TRBJ2-3|-
CASSFVAGGTDTQYF
TGTGCCAGCAGTTTCGTCGCAGGGGGGACAGATACGCAGTATTTT
>TRBD1|16|TRBV6-5|TRBJ2-1|few
CASSYLGTGRDDEQFF
TGTGCCAGCAGTTACCTCGGGACAGGGAGGGACGATGAGCAGTTCTTC
>TRBD1|13|TRBV6-5|TRBJ1-2|-
CASSYPGTAGYTF
TGTGCCAGCAGTTACCCTGGGACAGCTGGCTACACCTTC
>-|15|TRBV5-6|TRBJ1-2|-
CASSFNLGAGYGYTF
TGTGCCAGCAGCTTTAACTTGGGGGCTGGCTATGGCTACACCTTC
>-|13|TRBV7-9|TRBJ1-6|-
CASSFTGQSPLHF
TGTGCCAGCAGCTTTACAGGGCAGTCACCCCTCCACTTT
>-|16|TRBV7-3|TRBJ2-3|-
CASSPRGGQGRDTQYF
TGTGCCAGCAGCCCCAGGGGGGGCCAGGGGAGGGATACGCAGTATTTT